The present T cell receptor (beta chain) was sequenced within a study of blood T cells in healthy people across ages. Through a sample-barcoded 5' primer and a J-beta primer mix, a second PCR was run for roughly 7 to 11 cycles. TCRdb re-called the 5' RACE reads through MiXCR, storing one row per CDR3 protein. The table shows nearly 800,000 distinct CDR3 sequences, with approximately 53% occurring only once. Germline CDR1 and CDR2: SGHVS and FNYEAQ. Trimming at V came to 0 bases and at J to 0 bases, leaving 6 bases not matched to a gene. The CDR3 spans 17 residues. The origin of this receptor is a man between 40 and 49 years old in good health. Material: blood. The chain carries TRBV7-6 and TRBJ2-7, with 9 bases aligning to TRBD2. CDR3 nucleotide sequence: TGTGCCAGCAGCTTAGCAGTTTCTAGCGGGGCCTCCTACGAGCAGTACTTC. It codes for CASSLAVSSGASYEQYF.